These 22 T cell receptor beta chains were all obtained from the same sample, sequenced in a study of blood T cell repertoires in COVID-19. Repertoires were generated with immunoSEQ multiplex PCR, while TCRdb's copy carries only in-frame clones and drops some. The sample shows about 300,000 clones, roughly 91% of them seen only once. Source material: PBMCs or T cells enriched from blood (not recorded which). These receptors were obtained from a woman in her fifties or sixties who had been exposed to COVID-19.

The chain joins TRBV5-1 to TRBJ2-1, with 9 bases matching TRBD2. CDR1 SGHRS and CDR2 YFSETQ come from the germline V gene. CDR3 length: 16 amino acids. J was trimmed by 1 base and V by 0 bases; bases with no gene match: 2. CDR3 protein: CASSLESGGSYNEQFF. DNA for the CDR3: TGCGCCAGCAGCTTGGAAAGCGGGGGGTCCTACAATGAGCAGTTCTTC.

This clone was recorded only once. The chain couples TRBV10-3 to TRBJ1-5; 7 bases are a match to TRBD1. CDR1 ENHRY and CDR2 SYGVKD come from the germline V gene. J lost 0 bases, V lost 4 bases, and 3 bases had no gene match. CDR3 length: 15 amino acids. The CDR3, as DNA: TGTGCCATCAGTGTTACAGGGGATAGCAATCAGCCCCAGCATTTT. Translation gives CAISVTGDSNQPQHF.

V gene TRBV14 combines with J gene TRBJ1-1; no clear D gene. Germline CDR1 reads SGHDN; CDR2 reads FVKESK. The CDR3 contains 14 residues. V lost 1 base and J 6 bases, leaving 12 bases between the germline ends. In DNA, the CDR3 is TGTGCCAGCAGCCAAGTGACGGGTAGGCCTGAAGCTTTCTTT. Residues: CASSQVTGRPEAFF.

Here the CDR3 DNA reads TGTGCCAGCAGTTTAGACAGGGCGGTCAACGAGCAGTACTTC. Residues: CASSLDRAVNEQYF. The chain is built from TRBV27 and TRBJ2-7, with 7 positions matching TRBD1. Looked up from germline, CDR1 is MNHEY and CDR2 is SMNVEV (reference sequence). The V segment lost 2 bases and the J segment 5 bases; nucleotides outside the gene matches: 6. CDR3 length: 14 amino acids.

The chain employs TRBV7-9 and TRBJ2-1; the match to TRBD1 covers 12 bases. After removal of 3 bases from V and 9 bases from J, the junction contained 3 bases not matched to a gene. Per germline, CDR1 SEHNR and CDR2 FQNEAQ (reference sequence). This CDR3 is 14 amino acids long. CDR3 nucleotide sequence: TGTGCCAGCAGCTTGGGACAGGGGGCGCTTGAGCAGTTCTTC. It encodes CASSLGQGALEQFF.

J is TRBJ2-7 and V is TRBV3-1 (or the pseudogene TRBV3-2); 10 bases line up with TRBD1. Germline-derived CDR1 and CDR2 are LGHDT and YNNKEL (reference sequence). The V and J ends lost 0 bases and 5 bases, in that order; junction bases with no gene match: 10. The length of the CDR3 is 17 residues. In DNA form, the CDR3 reads TGTGCCAGCAGCCAAGATAGGGGTGGGGACAGGGGTCACGAGCAGTACTTC. As protein: CASSQDRGGDRGHEQYF.

The chain carries TRBV24-1 and TRBJ1-2; D gene uncertain. The CDR3 is made up of 13 amino acids. The germline V and J ends were trimmed by 4 bases and 3 bases, with 8 bases remaining between them. From germline, CDR1 is KGHDR and CDR2 SFDVKD. The CDR3 bases are TGTGCCACCAGTGACCCCCCGGACTATGGCTACACCTTC. It is translated as CATSDPPDYGYTF.

In nucleotides, the CDR3 is TGCGCCAGCAGCCAAGGCCGACAGGGTGGGTATGGCTACACCTTC. Protein: CASSQGRQGGYGYTF. The V call is TRBV4-1, the J call TRBJ1-2; 7 bases match TRBD1. The CDR3 length is 15 residues. Trimming took 1 base from V and 5 from J; bases not matched to a gene: 7. Germline-derived CDR1 and CDR2 are MGHRA and YSYEKL.

J is TRBJ1-3 and V is TRBV5-1, with a possible D match to TRBD1 (6 bases). This CDR3 spans 14 amino acids. Per the germline V gene, CDR1 is SGHRS and CDR2 is YFSETQ. The V end was cut by 0 bases, the J end by 4 bases, with 8 bases between. CDR3 region: CASSLDQGGNTIYF. The DNA for the CDR3 is TGCGCCAGCAGCTTGGACCAGGGGGGAAACACCATATATTTT.

CDR3 residues: CASSPPSTIQGTGYTF. The CDR3 region has the DNA TGTGCCAGCTCACCACCGAGTACCATACAGGGAACTGGCTACACCTTC. V and J are TRBV18 and TRBJ1-2, with D possibly TRBD1 on 6 matching bases. The V end lost 0 bases, the J end lost 7 bases, and 18 bases lay between the germline ends. CDR3 length: 16 amino acids. Germline V gene data show CDR1 as KGHSH and CDR2 as LQKENI.

The chain carries TRBV19 and TRBJ1-5, with D uncertain. The V gene's germline CDR1 is LNHDA and CDR2 SQIVND (reference sequence). There are 14 residues in the CDR3. V lost 3 bases and J 0 bases, leaving 6 bases between the germline ends. The CDR3 loop is CASSIQNSNQPQHF. The CDR3 bases are TGTGCCAGTAGTATCCAGAATAGCAATCAGCCCCAGCATTTT.

Only one count was recorded for this clone. Other DNA sequences in the sample encode the same CDR3. The chain couples TRBV3-1 (or the pseudogene TRBV3-2) to TRBJ2-1; 11 nucleotides align to TRBD2. The CDR3 extends over 16 amino acids. J lost 2 bases, V lost 4 bases, and 4 bases had no gene match. Germline V gene lookup returns CDR1 LGHDT and CDR2 YNNKEL (reference sequence). The CDR3 nucleotides are TGTGCCAGCAGCCGTACTAGCGGGGGACCCTACAATGAGCAGTTCTTC. Translating it yields CASSRTSGGPYNEQFF.

This sequence joins TRBV5-6 and TRBJ2-2; D perhaps matches TRBD1 (6 bases). From germline, CDR1 is SGHDT and CDR2 YYEEEE. Trimming took off 4 bases at V and 0 bases at J, with 13 bases between the two ends. The CDR3 loop spans 16 amino acids. The CDR3 is CASSSTGSANTGELFF. In DNA form, the CDR3 reads TGTGCCAGCAGCAGTACAGGGAGCGCGAACACCGGGGAGCTGTTTTTT.

The genes are TRBV27 and TRBJ2-2; 8 bases agree with TRBD1. The CDR3 is 13 residues long. Germline CDR1 and CDR2: MNHEY and SMNVEV (reference sequence). J gave up 5 bases and V 6 bases, and 2 bases lay outside the gene matches. The CDR3 reads CASSRGLTGELFF. As DNA, the CDR3 is TGTGCCAGCAGCAGGGGGCTTACCGGGGAGCTGTTTTTT.

The chain carries TRBV5-5 and TRBJ1-5; 10 nucleotides align to TRBD1. The CDR3 loop spans 16 amino acids. Losses at the gene ends were 4 bases for V and 6 bases for J; bases not matched to a gene: 10. The V gene's germline CDR1 is SGHKS and CDR2 YYEKEE (reference sequence). DNA of the CDR3: TGTGCCAGCAGCCTGCGGGACAGGGGAGAAAGTCAGCCCCAGCATTTT. The encoded protein is CASSLRDRGESQPQHF.

CDR3 sequence (DNA): TGTGCCAGCAGCCGGACAGGTCAGAGCTCCTACGAGCAGTACTTC. Translation gives CASSRTGQSSYEQYF. This rearrangement joins TRBV7-2 to TRBJ2-7; TRBD1 agrees at 7 bases. V was clipped by 5 bases and J by 0 bases; unmatched bases: 7. The CDR3 is made up of 15 amino acids. Germline values: CDR1 SGHTA, CDR2 FQGNSA.

The chain links TRBV15 to TRBJ2-2, with 11 positions matching TRBD2. The germline CDR1 and CDR2 sequences are LNHNV and YYDKDF (reference sequence). After removal of 2 bases from V and 1 base from J, the junction contained 12 bases not matched to a gene. This CDR3 spans 20 amino acids. CDR3 nucleotide sequence: TGTGCCACCAGCAGATCGAAAAAGACTAGCGGGGCGGGGAACACCGGGGAGCTGTTTTTT. It translates to CATSRSKKTSGAGNTGELFF. Full variable domain (remainder filled in from reference TRBV15 and TRBJ2-2): DAMVIQNPRYQVTQFGKPVTLSCSQTLNHNVMYWYQQKSSQAPKLLFHYYDKDFNNEADTPDNFQSRRPNTSFCFLDIRSPGLGDTAMYLCATSRSKKTSGAGNTGELFFGEGSRLTVL.

The chain recombines TRBV28 with TRBJ2-7; 12 bases align to TRBD1. The CDR3 runs to 15 residues. CDR1 and CDR2 from the germline V gene are MDHEN and SYDVKM. With V trimmed by 5 bases and J by 7 bases, 9 bases remained unmatched. CDR3 DNA sequence: TGTGCCAGCAGTACCCCGGGACAGGGGGCGCGGGAGCAGTACTTC. The encoded protein is CASSTPGQGAREQYF.

This chain links TRBV7-6 with TRBJ2-7; 8 bases agree with TRBD2. Per germline, CDR1 SGHVS and CDR2 FNYEAQ. The CDR3 loop spans 15 amino acids. V lost 1 base, J lost 5 bases, and 7 bases stayed unmatched. The CDR3 reads CASSLESAGGHEQYF. Here the CDR3 DNA reads TGTGCCAGCAGCTTAGAGAGTGCGGGGGGACACGAGCAGTACTTC.

This chain connects TRBV6-5 to TRBJ1-2; D is perhaps TRBD1 (5 bases). Germline V lookup: CDR1 MNHEY, CDR2 SVGAGI. V was cut by 7 bases and J by 0 bases, with 12 bases left in between. The CDR3 consists of 14 residues. This CDR3 reads CASKKTATNYGYTF. As DNA, the CDR3 is TGTGCCAGCAAGAAGACAGCAACTAACTATGGCTACACCTTC.

CDR3 protein: CAWSHRGAQPQHF. The CDR3 DNA follows: TGTGCCTGGAGCCACAGGGGCGCTCAGCCCCAGCATTTT. The chain links TRBV30 to TRBJ1-5; 7 bases line up with TRBD1. From germline, CDR1 is GTSNPN and CDR2 SVGIG (reference sequence). The V and J ends lost 3 bases and 6 bases, in that order; junction bases with no gene match: 5. The length of the CDR3 is 13 residues.

This chain uses TRBV6-5 with TRBJ1-3; possible D gene TRBD1, 5 bases. The germline gives CDR1 MNHEY, CDR2 SVGAGI. This CDR3 contains 15 residues. V was pared by 4 bases and J by 4 bases, with 14 bases between. The CDR3 region is CASSLARTLGNTIYF. In DNA form, the CDR3 reads TGTGCCAGCAGTTTAGCACGGACATTGGGAAACACCATATATTTT.